Given below is one T cell receptor beta chain in context. This entry comes from a study of blood T cell repertoires in COVID-19. Study background: COVID-19 samples, acute and convalescent, were from the United States, Italy and Spain. The analysed material was cDNA or gDNA that came from T cells, B-cell-depleted T cells, or PBMCs.

Trimming removed 6 bases at V and 3 bases at J, with 9 bases between. This CDR3 comprises 13 residues. Looked up from germline, CDR1 is MNHEY and CDR2 is SVGEGT. Authors' data handling: Scientists estimated how many nucleated cells there were by amplifying reference gene primers. Only in-frame clones appear in the TCRdb table, and some are missing; sequencing was by immunoSEQ multiplex PCR. V, J and clone size were drawn from that table, and D and trimming were deduced from the DNA. The sample lists around 260,000 clones; 86% were seen once. V usage is TRBV6-2 or TRBV6-3 and J usage is TRBJ1-5; D remains ambiguous. The sequenced sample consisted of peripheral blood. The sequence derives from a man aged 18 to 29 with active or convalescent COVID-19. The chain's CDR3 is CASSLGSNQPQHF. The CDR3 DNA sequence: TGTGCCAGCAGCCTCGGGTCCAATCAGCCCCAGCATTTT.